The subject of this entry is one TCR beta chain. Its antigen is currently unknown. These data are taken from a study of T-cell reconstitution after alpha-beta-depleted transplantation in children. Study-level findings and limits: The origin of high day-60 TCRbeta diversity in some patients lay in surviving recipient T cells and thymic progenitors. Alpha-beta T cells about two months after transplant reportedly derived from several hundred expanded graft clones. When one year had passed after transplant, most T-cell counts and diversity came from newly produced T cells.

Using unique molecular identifiers, the investigators prepared the TCRbeta library. TCRdb re-called the PCR reads with MiXCR, one entry per CDR3 protein. The sample has 300,000 to 350,000 distinct CDR3 sequences, around 16% seen once. The CDR3 runs 12 residues. Looked up from germline, CDR1 is SQVTM and CDR2 is ANQGSEA. The V gene end was trimmed by 4 bases and the J gene end by 6 bases; junction bases not matched to a gene: 0. The chain is built from TRBV29-1 and TRBJ1-4; TRBD1 agrees at 9 bases. The TCR sequence derives from a male patient between 2 and 10 years old who had a stem cell transplant for acute lymphoblastic leukemia, so the T cells may come from the graft donor. The sample consisted of PBMCs, mostly from graft donor cells, taken 360 days after TCRalphabeta/CD19-depleted stem cell transplant. The CDR3 DNA follows: TGCAGCGTTGGACAGGGGGATGAAAAACTGTTTTTT. It codes for CSVGQGDEKLFF.